Presented here are 24 T cell receptor beta chains from one specimen sequenced in a study of T cell responses to AZD1222 COVID-19 vaccine. Profiled with immunoSEQ multiplex PCR; TCRdb holds only in-frame clones, not every one. This sample has approximately 190,000 clones; approximately 92% occur once, and the top ten carry roughly 1.4%. The sequenced sample was peripheral blood, obtained on day 0 of AZD1222 vaccination. The source of these receptors is an adult in good health.

V usage is TRBV28 and J usage is TRBJ2-1, with 8 bases identical to TRBD2. Germline assignment: CDR1 MDHEN and CDR2 SYDVKM. V lost 5 bases and J lost 0; bases outside the gene matches: 0. CDR3 size: 14 residues. CDR3 residues: CASSTSGSYNEQFF. The CDR3 DNA sequence: TGTGCCAGCAGTACTAGCGGCTCCTACAATGAGCAGTTCTTC.

A single count supports this clone. This chain uses TRBV27 with TRBJ1-6; maybe TRBD1 (5 bases). The CDR3 is 13 amino acids. The germline V gene has CDR1 MNHEY and CDR2 SMNVEV (reference sequence). Trimming removed 5 bases at V and 9 bases at J, with 11 bases between. The CDR3 DNA reads as TGTGCCAGCAGTGGGGCAGGGCGTTCACCCCTCCACTTT. Translated, it gives CASSGAGRSPLHF.

This chain joins TRBV2 and TRBJ1-6; D possibly corresponds to TRBD1 (5 bases). Deletions cut 0 bases from V and 12 bases from J, with 15 bases between. There are 15 residues in the CDR3. Germline V gene data show CDR1 as SNHLY and CDR2 as FYNNEI. In DNA, the CDR3 is TGTGCCAGCAGTGAAGCCGTTCAGGGTCCGGTACCCCTCCACTTT. It yields the protein CASSEAVQGPVPLHF.

The CDR3 DNA reads as TGTGCCAGCAGCCCAGGACTCTTGGCTAATGAAAAACTGTTTTTT. Its translation: CASSPGLLANEKLFF. V and J are TRBV28 and TRBJ1-4; unclear D gene. The CDR3 length is 15 residues. Per germline, CDR1 MDHEN and CDR2 SYDVKM. The germline V and J ends were trimmed by 6 bases and 3 bases, with 14 bases remaining between them. Together with reference TRBV28 and TRBJ1-4, the CDR3 gives the full variable domain: DVKVTQSSRYLVKRTGEKVFLECVQDMDHENMFWYRQDPGLGLRLIYFSYDVKMKEKGDIPEGYSVSREKKERFSLILESASTNQTSMYLCASSPGLLANEKLFFGSGTQLSVL.

This clone was seen just once. This sequence joins TRBV30 and TRBJ1-4; the D gene is possibly TRBD1 (5 bases). Trimming cost V 1 base and J 3 bases, with 12 bases left between them. Germline CDR1 GTSNPN, CDR2 SVGIG (reference sequence). This CDR3 comprises 15 residues. This chain's CDR3 is CAWSASGRSNEKLFF. In DNA form, the CDR3 reads TGTGCCTGGAGTGCCTCAGGGCGGTCTAATGAAAAACTGTTTTTT.

The V gene is TRBV9, the J gene TRBJ2-2; 8 positions match TRBD1. J gave up 5 bases and V 0 bases, and 6 bases lay outside the gene matches. The germline gives CDR1 SGDLS, CDR2 YYNGEE. The CDR3 covers 16 residues. In DNA form, the CDR3 reads TGTGCCAGCAGCGTAGGACGGACAGGGTCTACCGGGGAGCTGTTTTTT. Protein: CASSVGRTGSTGELFF.

The chain recombines TRBV18 with TRBJ2-7, with 8 bases fitting TRBD1. The CDR3 contains 15 residues. Per the germline V gene, CDR1 is KGHSH and CDR2 is LQKENI. With 2 bases clipped from V and 0 bases from J, the junction kept 3 bases outside the gene matches. CDR3 nucleotides: TGTGCCAGCTCACCAGGACAGGGTAGCTCCTACGAGCAGTACTTC. Amino acids: CASSPGQGSSYEQYF.

This chain connects TRBV25-1 to TRBJ1-2, with D unresolved. Per germline, CDR1 MGHDK and CDR2 SYGVNS. The CDR3 has 15 residues. V was clipped by 4 bases and J by 4 bases, with 16 bases between them. This chain's CDR3 is CASSVGSVSAYGYTF. The CDR3 DNA sequence: TGTGCCAGCAGTGTGGGTAGCGTCAGCGCCTATGGCTACACCTTC.

The chain carries TRBV4-3 and TRBJ1-3; 7 nucleotides match TRBD1. CDR3 length: 18 amino acids. Trimming cost V 3 bases and J 0 bases; bases outside gene matches: 11. CDR1 and CDR2 (germline): LGHNA, YSLEER. CDR3 amino acids: CASSQAPDRTGSGNTIYF. For the CDR3, the DNA is TGCGCCAGCAGCCAGGCCCCGGACCGGACAGGCTCTGGAAACACCATATATTTT.

The chain carries TRBV5-1 and TRBJ1-1; D call uncertain. Germline CDR1 SGHRS, CDR2 YFSETQ. V was cut by 6 bases and J by 1 base, with 10 bases left in between. This CDR3 is 13 amino acids long. For the CDR3, the DNA is TGCGCCAGCATGGTCATGGCGAACACTGAAGCTTTCTTT. Translated, it gives CASMVMANTEAFF.

V and J are TRBV5-1 and TRBJ2-3, with 8 bases aligning to TRBD2. Losses at the gene ends were 3 bases for V and 4 bases for J; bases not matched to a gene: 7. Germline CDR1 reads SGHRS; CDR2 reads YFSETQ. The CDR3 is 15 amino acids. CDR3 bases: TGCGCCAGCAGCTGGCAGGACGGGGGGGCAGATACGCAGTATTTT. This encodes CASSWQDGGADTQYF.

CDR3 loop: CASSYSTGSDGYTF. CDR3 bases: TGTGCCAGCAGTTACTCAACAGGGTCTGACGGCTACACCTTC. This chain joins TRBV6-5 and TRBJ1-2; weak D call: TRBD1 (6 bases). Per germline, CDR1 MNHEY and CDR2 SVGAGI. The CDR3 is made up of 14 amino acids. Between the trimmed V and J ends, which lost 0 bases and 8 bases, there was a span of 13 bases.

The chain joins TRBV10-1 to TRBJ2-2; the D is unclear. CDR3 length: 13 residues. V was cut by 4 bases and J by 6 bases, with 9 bases left in between. Looked up from germline, CDR1 is WNHNN and CDR2 is SYGVQD (reference sequence). CDR3 DNA: TGCGCCAGCAGTGGGGATCAGTCCGGGGAGCTGTTTTTT. It yields the protein CASSGDQSGELFF.

The chain links TRBV28 to TRBJ1-5; the D is unclear. CDR1 is MDHEN and CDR2 is SYDVKM in the germline V gene. V lost 3 bases, J lost 3 bases, and 12 bases lay in between. The CDR3 consists of 15 residues. CDR3 sequence: CASSFAGFDNQPQHF. The CDR3 region has the DNA TGTGCCAGCAGTTTCGCTGGGTTCGACAATCAGCCCCAGCATTTT.

The V gene is TRBV14, the J gene TRBJ1-6; perhaps TRBD1 as D (5 bases). Trimming pared 6 bases from V and 7 bases from J, leaving 10 bases between. Germline CDR1 reads SGHDN; CDR2 reads FVKESK. The CDR3 sequence is 13 residues long. The CDR3 DNA reads as TGTGCCAGCAGGGGACGGCAAAATTCACCCCTCCACTTT. Translating it yields CASRGRQNSPLHF.

V gene TRBV5-1 combines with J gene TRBJ1-2; 8 nucleotides agree with TRBD1. The CDR3 sequence is 17 residues long. Losses at the gene ends were 0 bases for V and 1 base for J; bases not matched to a gene: 8. Per germline, CDR1 SGHRS and CDR2 YFSETQ. CDR3 nucleotide sequence: TGCGCCAGCAGCTTGGGGGGCGGACAGGGAGATAACTATGGCTACACCTTC. This translates into CASSLGGGQGDNYGYTF.

V is TRBV23-1 and J is TRBJ1-1; no definite D call. TRBV23-1 is given ORF status, its function remaining uncertain. V shed 1 base and J shed 6 bases, with 12 bases lying between them. The CDR3 contains 14 residues. The CDR3 here is CASSQYNGKAEAFF. The CDR3 DNA sequence: TGCGCCAGCAGTCAATATAACGGGAAGGCTGAAGCTTTCTTT.

The chain links TRBV11-1 to TRBJ1-1, with a tentative D call TRBD1 (5 bases). The germline V gene has CDR1 SGHAT and CDR2 FQDESV (reference sequence). The CDR3 has 14 residues. The V gene lost 4 bases and the J gene lost 0 bases, with 9 bases spanning the gap. The CDR3 DNA follows: TGTGCCAGCAGCTATACGGGGGTGAACACTGAAGCTTTCTTT. Protein sequence: CASSYTGVNTEAFF. The full variable domain, completed using reference TRBV11-1 and TRBJ1-1, is EAEVAQSPRYKITEKSQAVAFWCDPISGHATLYWYRQILGQGPELLVQFQDESVVDDSQLPKDRFSAERLKGVDSTLKIQPAELGDSAMYLCASSYTGVNTEAFFGQGTRLTVV.

Comment on this clone: In the same sample, other DNA sequences code for this CDR3. The V gene is TRBV12-3 or TRBV12-4, the J gene TRBJ1-1, with D perhaps TRBD1 (5 bases). The CDR3 has 11 amino acids. Trimming stripped 6 bases from V and 8 bases from J, with 10 bases between. CDR3 bases: TGTGCCAGCAGCCGGGGCACCGAAGCTTTCTTT. Translating it yields CASSRGTEAFF.

Turning to this clone: The identical CDR3 is also encoded by other nucleotide sequences in the sample. The genes are TRBV7-9 and TRBJ2-7; unclear D gene. This CDR3 comprises 12 residues. Trimming stripped 5 bases from V and 0 bases from J, with 5 bases between. Germline lookup yields CDR1 SEHNR and CDR2 FQNEAQ (reference sequence). CDR3 amino acids: CASSPSSYEQYF. For the CDR3, the DNA is TGTGCCAGCAGCCCCAGCTCCTACGAGCAGTACTTC.

In this sample, this clone turned up once. This chain joins TRBV7-9 and TRBJ2-3, with D perhaps matching TRBD2 (7 bases). This CDR3 has 15 amino acids. The germline V and J ends were trimmed by 1 base and 6 bases, with 14 bases remaining between them. Germline-derived CDR1 and CDR2 are SEHNR and FQNEAQ (reference sequence). The CDR3 DNA reads as TGTGCCAGCAGCTTAGGGATCGGGGGGCCGGATACGCAGTATTTT. Its translation: CASSLGIGGPDTQYF.

The chain uses TRBV19 and TRBJ1-5; 7 bases align to TRBD1. With 4 bases clipped from V and 0 bases from J, the junction kept 3 bases outside the gene matches. Looked up from germline, CDR1 is LNHDA and CDR2 is SQIVND (reference sequence). The CDR3 consists of 15 residues. The CDR3 sequence is CASSTGDSSNQPQHF. The CDR3 nucleotides read TGTGCCAGTAGTACCGGGGACAGTAGCAATCAGCCCCAGCATTTT. Combining the CDR3 with reference TRBV19 and TRBJ1-5 gives the whole variable domain DGGITQSPKYLFRKEGQNVTLSCEQNLNHDAMYWYRQDPGQGLRLIYYSQIVNDFQKGDIAEGYSVSREKKESFPLTVTSAQKNPTAFYLCASSTGDSSNQPQHFGDGTRLSIL.

This rearrangement joins TRBV7-9 to TRBJ1-4, with a tentative D call TRBD1 (5 bases). The CDR3 is made up of 15 amino acids. Germline values: CDR1 SEHNR, CDR2 FQNEAQ (reference sequence). V was clipped by 2 bases and J by 8 bases, with 15 bases between them. The CDR3 DNA reads as TGTGCCAGCAGCTTAAGTGCCGGGGCCTCCGAAAAACTGTTTTTT. Protein: CASSLSAGASEKLFF.

The J gene is TRBJ2-4, the V gene TRBV6-2 or TRBV6-3; D tentatively fits TRBD1 or TRBD2 (5 bases each). This CDR3 has 15 residues. CDR1 MNHEY and CDR2 SVGEGT come from the germline V gene. V gave up 4 bases and J gave up 10 bases, with 20 bases separating them. The CDR3 protein is CASSSTGTTGTIQYF. DNA for the CDR3: TGTGCCAGCAGTTCAACCGGGACCACAGGAACGATTCAGTACTTC.